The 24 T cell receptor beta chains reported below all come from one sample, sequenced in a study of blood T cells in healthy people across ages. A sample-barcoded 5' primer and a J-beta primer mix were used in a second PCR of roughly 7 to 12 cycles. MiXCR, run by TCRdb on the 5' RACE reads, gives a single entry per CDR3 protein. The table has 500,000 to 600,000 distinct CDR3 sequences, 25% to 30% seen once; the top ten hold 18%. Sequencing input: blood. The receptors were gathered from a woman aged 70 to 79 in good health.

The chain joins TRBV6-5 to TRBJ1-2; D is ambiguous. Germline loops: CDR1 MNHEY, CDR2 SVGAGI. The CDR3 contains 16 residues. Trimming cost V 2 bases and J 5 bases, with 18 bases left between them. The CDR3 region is CASSYTLAGRAYGYTF. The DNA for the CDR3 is TGTGCCAGCAGTTACACCCTCGCCGGGAGGGCTTATGGCTACACCTTC.

CDR3 sequence reads: CASSLGIVTDTQYF. DNA for the CDR3: TGCGCCAGCAGCTTAGGAATAGTTACAGATACGCAGTATTTT. V is TRBV5-1 and J is TRBJ2-3; D not certain. Germline lookup yields CDR1 SGHRS and CDR2 YFSETQ. The length of the CDR3 is 14 residues. V was trimmed by 2 bases and J by 3 bases, leaving 10 bases between them.

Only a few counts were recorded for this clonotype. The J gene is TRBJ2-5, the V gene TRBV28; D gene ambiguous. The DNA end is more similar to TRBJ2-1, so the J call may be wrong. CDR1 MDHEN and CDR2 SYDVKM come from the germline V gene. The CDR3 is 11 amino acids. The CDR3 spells CASSAIKGQFF. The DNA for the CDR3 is TGTGCCAGCAGTGCCATAAAGGGGCAGTTCTTC.

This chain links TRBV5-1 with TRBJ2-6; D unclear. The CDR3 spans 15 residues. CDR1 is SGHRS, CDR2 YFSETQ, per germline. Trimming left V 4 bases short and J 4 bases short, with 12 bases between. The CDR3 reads CASSLDPLGANVLTF. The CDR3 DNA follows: TGCGCCAGCAGCCTGGATCCCTTGGGGGCCAACGTCCTGACTTTC.

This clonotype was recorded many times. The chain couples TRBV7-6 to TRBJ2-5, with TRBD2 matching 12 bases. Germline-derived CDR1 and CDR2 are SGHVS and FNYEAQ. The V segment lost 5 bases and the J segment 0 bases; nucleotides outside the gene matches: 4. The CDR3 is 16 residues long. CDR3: CASSPRLAGDQETQYF. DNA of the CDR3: TGTGCCAGCAGCCCCAGACTAGCGGGAGACCAAGAGACCCAGTACTTC.

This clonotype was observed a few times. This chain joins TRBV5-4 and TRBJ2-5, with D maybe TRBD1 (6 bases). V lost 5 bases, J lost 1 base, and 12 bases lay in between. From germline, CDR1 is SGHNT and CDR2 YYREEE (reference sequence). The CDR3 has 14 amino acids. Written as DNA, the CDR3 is TGTGCCAGCAGTCAACGACAGGTCCAAGAGACCCAGTACTTC. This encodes CASSQRQVQETQYF.

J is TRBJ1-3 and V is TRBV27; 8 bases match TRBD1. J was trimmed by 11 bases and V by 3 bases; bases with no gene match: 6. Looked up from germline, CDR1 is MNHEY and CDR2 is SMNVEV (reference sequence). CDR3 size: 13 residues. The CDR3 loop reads CASSFLDRGPIYF. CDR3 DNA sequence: TGTGCCAGCAGTTTCCTCGACAGGGGACCCATATATTTT.

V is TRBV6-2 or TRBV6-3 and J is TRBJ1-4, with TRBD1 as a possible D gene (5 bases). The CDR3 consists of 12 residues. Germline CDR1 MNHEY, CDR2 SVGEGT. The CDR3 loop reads CATGPGSEKLFF. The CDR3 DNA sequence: TGTGCTACGGGACCGGGGAGTGAAAAACTGTTTTTT.

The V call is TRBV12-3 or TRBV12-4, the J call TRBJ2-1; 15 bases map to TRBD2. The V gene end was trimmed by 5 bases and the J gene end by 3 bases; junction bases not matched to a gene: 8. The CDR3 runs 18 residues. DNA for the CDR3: TGTGCCAGCAGTCCCTGGGGACTAGCGGGAGGCTTCTACAATGAGCAGTTCTTC. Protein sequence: CASSPWGLAGGFYNEQFF.

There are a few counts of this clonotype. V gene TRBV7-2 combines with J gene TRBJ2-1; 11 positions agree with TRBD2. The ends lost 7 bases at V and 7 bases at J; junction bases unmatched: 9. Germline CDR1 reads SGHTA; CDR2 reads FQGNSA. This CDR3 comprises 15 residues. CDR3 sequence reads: CASTQGLAGGNEQFF. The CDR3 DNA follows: TGTGCCAGCACCCAAGGTCTAGCGGGGGGAAATGAGCAGTTCTTC.

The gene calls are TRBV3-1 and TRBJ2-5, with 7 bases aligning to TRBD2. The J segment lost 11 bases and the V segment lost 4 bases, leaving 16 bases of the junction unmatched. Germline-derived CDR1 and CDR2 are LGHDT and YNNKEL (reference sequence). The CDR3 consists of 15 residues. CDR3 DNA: TGTGCCAGCAGCCCTATCCCAAGCGGGGTCAGGGAGCAGTACTTC. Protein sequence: CASSPIPSGVREQYF.

The CDR3 here is CASSSSGTVYGYTF. For the CDR3, the DNA is TGTGCCAGCAGCTCCTCCGGGACCGTCTATGGCTACACCTTC. J is TRBJ1-2 and V is TRBV6-5; a weak D match, TRBD1 (5 bases). This CDR3 comprises 14 residues. V was clipped by 6 bases and J by 4 bases, with 15 bases between them. Germline loops: CDR1 MNHEY, CDR2 SVGAGI.

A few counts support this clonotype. CDR3 DNA sequence: TGTGCCAGCCTAGGGACAATCGTATCTGAAGCTTTCTTT. It is translated as CASLGTIVSEAFF. This chain links TRBV6-2 or TRBV6-3 with TRBJ1-1; D possibly corresponds to TRBD1 (6 bases). Trimming stripped 8 bases from V and 6 bases from J, with 16 bases between. Germline CDR1 MNHEY, CDR2 SVGEGT. This CDR3 contains 13 residues.

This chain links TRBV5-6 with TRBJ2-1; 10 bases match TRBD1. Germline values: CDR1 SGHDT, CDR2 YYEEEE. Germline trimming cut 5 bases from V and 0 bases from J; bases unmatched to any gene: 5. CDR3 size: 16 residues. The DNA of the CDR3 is TGTGCCAGCAGGGCCGGGACAGGGGTCTCCTACAATGAGCAGTTCTTC. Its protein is CASRAGTGVSYNEQFF.

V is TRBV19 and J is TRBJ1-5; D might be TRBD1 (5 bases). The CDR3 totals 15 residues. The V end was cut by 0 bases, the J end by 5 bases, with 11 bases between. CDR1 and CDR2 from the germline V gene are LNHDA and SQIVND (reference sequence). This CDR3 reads CASSIDSGRDQPQHF. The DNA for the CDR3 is TGTGCCAGTAGTATAGATTCGGGGCGGGATCAGCCCCAGCATTTT.

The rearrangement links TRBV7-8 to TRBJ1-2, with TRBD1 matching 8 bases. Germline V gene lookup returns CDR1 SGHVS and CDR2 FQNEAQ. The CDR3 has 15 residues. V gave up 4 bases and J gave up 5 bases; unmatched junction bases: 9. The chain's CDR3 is CASSSLPGTGYGYTF. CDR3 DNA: TGTGCCAGCAGCTCGCTACCCGGGACAGGTTATGGCTACACCTTC.

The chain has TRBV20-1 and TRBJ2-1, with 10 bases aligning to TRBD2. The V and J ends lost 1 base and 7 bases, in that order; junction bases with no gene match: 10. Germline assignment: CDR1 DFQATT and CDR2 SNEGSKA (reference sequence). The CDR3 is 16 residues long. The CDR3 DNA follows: TGCAGTGCTAGAGTATCAAGCGGGGGGGCGGGAAATGAGCAGTTCTTC. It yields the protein CSARVSSGGAGNEQFF.

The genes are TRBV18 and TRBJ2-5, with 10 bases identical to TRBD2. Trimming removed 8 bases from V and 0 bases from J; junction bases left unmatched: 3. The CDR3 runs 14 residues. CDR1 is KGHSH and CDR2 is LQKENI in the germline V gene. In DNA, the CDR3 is TGTGCCAGCCGTAGCGGGGGGAACCAAGAGACCCAGTACTTC. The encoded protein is CASRSGGNQETQYF. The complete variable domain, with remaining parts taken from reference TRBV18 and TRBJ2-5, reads NAGVMQNPRHLVRRRGQEARLRCSPMKGHSHVYWYRQLPEEGLKFMVYLQKENIIDESGMPKERFSAEFPKEGPSILRIQQVVRGDSAAYFCASRSGGNQETQYFGPGTRLLVL.

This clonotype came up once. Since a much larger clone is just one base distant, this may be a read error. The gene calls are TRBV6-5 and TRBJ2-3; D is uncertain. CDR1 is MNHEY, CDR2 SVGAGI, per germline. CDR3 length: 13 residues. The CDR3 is CARSYDGTDTQYF. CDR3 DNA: TGTGCCAGAAGTTACGACGGCACAGATACGCAGTATTTT.

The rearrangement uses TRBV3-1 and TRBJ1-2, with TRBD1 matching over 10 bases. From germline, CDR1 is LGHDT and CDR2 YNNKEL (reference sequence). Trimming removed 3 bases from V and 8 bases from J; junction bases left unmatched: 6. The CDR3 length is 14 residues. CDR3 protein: CASSQGDRGRGYTF. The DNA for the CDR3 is TGTGCCAGCAGCCAGGGGGACAGGGGTCGAGGCTACACCTTC.

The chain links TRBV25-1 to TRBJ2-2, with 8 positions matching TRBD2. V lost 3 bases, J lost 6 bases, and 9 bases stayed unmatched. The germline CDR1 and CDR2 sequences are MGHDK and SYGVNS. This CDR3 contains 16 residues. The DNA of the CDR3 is TGTGCCAGCAGTGATCGTTTATTAGCGGGGTCCGGGGAGCTGTTTTTT. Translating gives CASSDRLLAGSGELFF. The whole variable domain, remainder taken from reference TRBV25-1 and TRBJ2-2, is EADIYQTPRYLVIGTGKKITLECSQTMGHDKMYWYQQDPGMELHLIHYSYGVNSTEKGDLSSESTVSRIRTEHFPLTLESARPSHTSQYLCASSDRLLAGSGELFFGEGSRLTVL.

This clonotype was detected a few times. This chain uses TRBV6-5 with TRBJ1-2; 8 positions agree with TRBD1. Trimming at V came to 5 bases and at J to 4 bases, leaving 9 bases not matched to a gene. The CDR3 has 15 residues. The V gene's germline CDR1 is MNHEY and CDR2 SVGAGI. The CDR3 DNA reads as TGTGCCAGCAGTCTTTCCGACAGGGGAGTCTATGGCTACACCTTC. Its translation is CASSLSDRGVYGYTF.

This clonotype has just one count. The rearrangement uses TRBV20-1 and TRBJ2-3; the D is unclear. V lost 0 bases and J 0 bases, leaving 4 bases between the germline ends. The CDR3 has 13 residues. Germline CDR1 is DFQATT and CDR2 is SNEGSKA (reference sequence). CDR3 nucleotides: TGCAGTGCTAGAGATCTTAGCACAGATACGCAGTATTTT. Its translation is CSARDLSTDTQYF.

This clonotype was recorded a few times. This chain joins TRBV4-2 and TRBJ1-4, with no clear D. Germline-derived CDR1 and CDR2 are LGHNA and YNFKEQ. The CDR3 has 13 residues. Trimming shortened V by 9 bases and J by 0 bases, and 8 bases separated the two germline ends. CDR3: CASRTSTNEKLFF. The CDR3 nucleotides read TGTGCCAGTAGGACTTCAACTAATGAAAAACTGTTTTTT.